This T cell receptor (beta chain) was sequenced for a study of CD8 T cells in Susac syndrome. As for the study in general: Susac syndrome patients were untreated, on corticosteroids with some adding intravenous immunoglobulin, or on intravenous immunoglobulin only.

With V trimmed by 4 bases and J by 6 bases, 8 bases remained unmatched. This CDR3 is 14 amino acids long. Germline V CDR1 and CDR2: SQVTM, ANQGSEA. TEMRA cells were FACS-enriched, while CD8+ and CD4+ T cells were negatively isolated. Reverse transcription of roughly 0.45 to 1 ug RNA used random hexamers. From the immunoSEQ multiplex PCR reads, TCRdb called clonotypes with MiXCR, one entry per CDR3 protein. The sample lists tens of thousands of distinct CDR3 sequences, approximately 96% occurring once. The rearrangement joins TRBV29-1 to TRBJ2-3; 9 nucleotides line up with TRBD2. This receptor was obtained from a human donor with Susac syndrome. Sequenced sample: CD8+ T cells from PBMCs. The CDR3 loop reads CSVGPLAGTDTQYF. The CDR3 DNA follows: TGCAGCGTTGGTCCGCTAGCGGGAACGGATACGCAGTATTTT.